The clone carrying this T cell receptor (beta chain) came up a few times. Antigen unknown. The data originate from a study of cytomegalovirus exposure and HLA in healthy donors. Points from the study as a whole: An analysis was carried out at a later point. It showed that HLA-associated TCR beta chains were more clonally expanded than equally common non-associated chains. The records held CMV serostatus as the only immune exposure information.

Amplification used 60 Vbeta primers and 13 Jbeta primers. The table came from immunoSEQ multiplex PCR; TCRdb's copy has only in-frame clones and leaves some out. The data hold some 110,000 clones, with roughly a tenth observed a single time. Germline V CDR1 and CDR2: SGHNT, YENEEA. This CDR3 has 15 residues. V was shortened by 4 bases and J by 7 bases, with 20 bases between the two germline ends. The V and J genes are TRBV11-3 and TRBJ2-7; weak D call: TRBD2 (5 bases). The sample comprised PBMCs. The receptor was isolated from a middle-aged man in good health and CMV-seropositive. This CDR3 is CASSSEGLGVSEQYF. CDR3 coding DNA: TGTGCCAGCAGCTCAGAGGGATTGGGAGTGAGTGAGCAGTACTTC.